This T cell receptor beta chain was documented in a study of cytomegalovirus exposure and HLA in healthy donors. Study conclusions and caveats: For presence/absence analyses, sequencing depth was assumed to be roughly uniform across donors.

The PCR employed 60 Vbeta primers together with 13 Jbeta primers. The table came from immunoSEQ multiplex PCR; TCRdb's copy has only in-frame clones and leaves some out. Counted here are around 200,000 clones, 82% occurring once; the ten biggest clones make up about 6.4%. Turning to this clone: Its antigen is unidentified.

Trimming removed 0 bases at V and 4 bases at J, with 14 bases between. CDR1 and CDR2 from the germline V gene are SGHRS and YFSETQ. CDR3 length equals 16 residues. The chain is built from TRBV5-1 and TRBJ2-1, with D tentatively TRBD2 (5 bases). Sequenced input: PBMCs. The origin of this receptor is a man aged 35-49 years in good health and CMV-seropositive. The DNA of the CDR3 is TGCGCCAGCAGCTTGGGAATAGCGCGAAATTACAATGAGCAGTTCTTC. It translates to CASSLGIARNYNEQFF.